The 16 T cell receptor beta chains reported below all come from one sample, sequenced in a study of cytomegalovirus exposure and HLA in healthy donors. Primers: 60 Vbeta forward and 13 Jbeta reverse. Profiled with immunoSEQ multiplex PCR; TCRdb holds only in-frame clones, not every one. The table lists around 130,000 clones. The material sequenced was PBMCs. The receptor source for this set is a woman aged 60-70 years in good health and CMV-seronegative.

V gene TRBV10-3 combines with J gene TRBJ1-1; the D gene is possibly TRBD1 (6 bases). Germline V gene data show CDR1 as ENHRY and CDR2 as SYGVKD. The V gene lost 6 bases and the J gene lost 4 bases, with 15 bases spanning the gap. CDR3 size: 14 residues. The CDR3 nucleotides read TGTGCCATCAGGGACAGCTCTTTGGGCACTGAAGCTTTCTTT. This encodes CAIRDSSLGTEAFF.

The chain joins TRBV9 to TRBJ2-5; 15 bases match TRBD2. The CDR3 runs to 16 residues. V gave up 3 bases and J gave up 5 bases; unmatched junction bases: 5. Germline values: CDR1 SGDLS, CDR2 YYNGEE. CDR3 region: CASSGVGLAGGETQYF. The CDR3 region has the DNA TGTGCCAGCAGCGGAGTTGGACTAGCGGGGGGGGAGACCCAGTACTTC.

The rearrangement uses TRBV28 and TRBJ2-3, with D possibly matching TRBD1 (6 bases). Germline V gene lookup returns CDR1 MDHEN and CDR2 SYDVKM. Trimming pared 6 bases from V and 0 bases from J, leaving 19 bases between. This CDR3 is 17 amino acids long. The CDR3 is CASSLSPGTSSTDTQYF. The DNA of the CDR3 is TGTGCCAGCAGCCTCAGTCCCGGGACATCTAGCACAGATACGCAGTATTTT.

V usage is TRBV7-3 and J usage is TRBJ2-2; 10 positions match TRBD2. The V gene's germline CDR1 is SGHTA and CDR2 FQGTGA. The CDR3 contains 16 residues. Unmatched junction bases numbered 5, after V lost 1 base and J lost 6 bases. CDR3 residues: CASSLRPAGGSGELFF. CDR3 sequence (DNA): TGTGCCAGCAGCTTAAGGCCAGCGGGAGGGTCCGGGGAGCTGTTTTTT.

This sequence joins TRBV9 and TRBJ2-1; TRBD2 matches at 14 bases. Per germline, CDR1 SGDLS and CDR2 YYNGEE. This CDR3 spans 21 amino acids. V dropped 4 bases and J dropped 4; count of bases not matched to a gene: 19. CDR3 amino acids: CASSPKPRTSGRHHSYNEQFF. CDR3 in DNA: TGTGCCAGCAGCCCCAAACCCCGGACTAGCGGGAGGCACCACAGTTACAATGAGCAGTTCTTC.

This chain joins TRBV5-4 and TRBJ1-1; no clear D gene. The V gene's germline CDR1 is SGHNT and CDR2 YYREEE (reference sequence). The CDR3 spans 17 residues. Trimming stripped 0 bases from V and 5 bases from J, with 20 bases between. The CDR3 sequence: CASSLEVLGTGGTEAFF. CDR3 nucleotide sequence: TGTGCCAGCAGCTTGGAGGTTTTGGGAACCGGAGGGACTGAAGCTTTCTTT. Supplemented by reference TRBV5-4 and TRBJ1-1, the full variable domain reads ETGVTQSPTHLIKTRGQQVTLRCSSQSGHNTVSWYQQALGQGPQFIFQYYREEENGRGNFPPRFSGLQFPNYSSELNVNALELDDSALYLCASSLEVLGTGGTEAFFGQGTRLTVV.

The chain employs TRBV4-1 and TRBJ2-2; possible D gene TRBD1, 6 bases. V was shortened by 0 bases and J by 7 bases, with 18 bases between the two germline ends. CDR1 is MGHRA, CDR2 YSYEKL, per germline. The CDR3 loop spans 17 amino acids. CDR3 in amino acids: CASSQELQGLGGGELFF. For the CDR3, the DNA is TGCGCCAGCAGCCAAGAACTTCAGGGGCTTGGCGGCGGGGAGCTGTTTTTT.

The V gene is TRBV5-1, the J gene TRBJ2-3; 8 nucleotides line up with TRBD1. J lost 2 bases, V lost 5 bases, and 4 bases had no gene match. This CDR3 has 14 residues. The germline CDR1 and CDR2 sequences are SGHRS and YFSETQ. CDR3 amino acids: CASRDREVTDTQYF. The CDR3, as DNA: TGCGCCAGCAGGGACAGGGAAGTCACAGATACGCAGTATTTT.

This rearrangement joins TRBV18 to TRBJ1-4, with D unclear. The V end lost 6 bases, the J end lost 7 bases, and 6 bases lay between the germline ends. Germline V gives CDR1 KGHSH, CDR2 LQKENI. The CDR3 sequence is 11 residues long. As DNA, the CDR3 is TGTGCCAGCTCCCCGGGTGAAAAACTGTTTTTT. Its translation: CASSPGEKLFF.

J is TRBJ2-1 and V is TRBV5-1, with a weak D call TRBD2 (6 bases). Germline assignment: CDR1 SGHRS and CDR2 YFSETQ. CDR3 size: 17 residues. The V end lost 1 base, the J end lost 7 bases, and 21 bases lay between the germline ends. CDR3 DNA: TGCGCCAGCAGCTTGTCCGGGAGCCCTTCCTCTGGTAATGAGCAGTTCTTC. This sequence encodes CASSLSGSPSSGNEQFF. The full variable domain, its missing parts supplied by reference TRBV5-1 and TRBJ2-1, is KAGVTQTPRYLIKTRGQQVTLSCSPISGHRSVSWYQQTPGQGLQFLFEYFSETQRNKGNFPGRFSGRQFSNSRSEMNVSTLELGDSALYLCASSLSGSPSSGNEQFFGPGTRLTVL.

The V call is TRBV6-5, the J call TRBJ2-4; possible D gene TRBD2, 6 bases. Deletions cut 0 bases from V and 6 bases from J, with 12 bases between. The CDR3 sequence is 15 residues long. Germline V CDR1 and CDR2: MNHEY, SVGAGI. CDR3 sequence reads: CASSYSGGTGNIQYF. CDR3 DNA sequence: TGTGCCAGCAGTTACTCTGGGGGGACGGGAAACATTCAGTACTTC.

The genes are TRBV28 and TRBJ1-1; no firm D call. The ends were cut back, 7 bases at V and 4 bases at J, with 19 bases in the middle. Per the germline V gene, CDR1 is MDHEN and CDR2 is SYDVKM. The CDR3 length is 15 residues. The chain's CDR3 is CASTPPGPRGTEAFF. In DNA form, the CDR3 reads TGTGCCAGCACCCCTCCCGGCCCCCGGGGCACTGAAGCTTTCTTT.

CDR3 coding DNA: TGCGCCAGCAGCCAAAGCCGGGGTTCGAGAGAGACCCAGTACTTC. It codes for CASSQSRGSRETQYF. This chain joins TRBV4-1 and TRBJ2-5; perhaps TRBD2 as D (5 bases). Trimming stripped 2 bases from V and 4 bases from J, with 14 bases between. CDR1 MGHRA and CDR2 YSYEKL come from the germline V gene. This CDR3 region has 15 residues.

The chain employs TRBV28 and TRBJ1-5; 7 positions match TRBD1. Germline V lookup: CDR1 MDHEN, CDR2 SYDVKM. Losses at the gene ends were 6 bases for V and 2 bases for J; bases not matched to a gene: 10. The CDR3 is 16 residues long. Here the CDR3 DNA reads TGTGCCAGCAGGGACCTTGACAGGGTCGGCAATCAGCCCCAGCATTTT. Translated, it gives CASRDLDRVGNQPQHF. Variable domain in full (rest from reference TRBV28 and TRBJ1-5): DVKVTQSSRYLVKRTGEKVFLECVQDMDHENMFWYRQDPGLGLRLIYFSYDVKMKEKGDIPEGYSVSREKKERFSLILESASTNQTSMYLCASRDLDRVGNQPQHFGDGTRLSIL.

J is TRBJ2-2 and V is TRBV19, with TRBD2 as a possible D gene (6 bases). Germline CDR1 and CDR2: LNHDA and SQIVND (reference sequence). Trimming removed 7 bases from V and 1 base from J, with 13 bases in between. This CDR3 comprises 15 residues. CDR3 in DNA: TGTGCCAGTACCCCCGGGACTTTGAACACCGGGGAGCTGTTTTTT. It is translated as CASTPGTLNTGELFF.

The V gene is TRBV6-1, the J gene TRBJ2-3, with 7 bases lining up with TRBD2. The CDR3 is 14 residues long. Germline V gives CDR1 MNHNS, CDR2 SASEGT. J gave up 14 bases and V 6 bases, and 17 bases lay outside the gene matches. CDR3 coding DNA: TGTGCCAGCAGAAGACCGGCGGGAGCCTATATGGGGTATTTT. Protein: CASRRPAGAYMGYF.